This TCR beta chain was profiled in a study of CD8 T cells in Susac syndrome. Germline CDR1 is SGHKS and CDR2 is YYEKEE (reference sequence). The CDR3 sequence is 12 residues long. Trimming cost V 0 bases and J 6 bases, with 5 bases left between them. Reverse transcription of 0.5 to 1 ug RNA was performed with random hexamers. By means of immunoSEQ multiplex PCR, TCR beta CDR3 spanning 54 Vbeta and 13 Jbeta underwent amplification. MiXCR was run by TCRdb on the immunoSEQ multiplex PCR reads, yielding one entry per CDR3 protein. The repertoire holds approximately 300,000 distinct CDR3 sequences, with about 89% as singletons. High-throughput TCR beta sequencing covered peripheral CD8+ and CD4+ T cells. The multiple sclerosis control cohort comprised treatment-naive individuals presenting with stable or active relapsing-remitting disease. The TEMRA cells underwent FACS enrichment, while the CD8+ and CD4+ T cells underwent negative isolation.

This clonotype was sampled from a human donor with multiple sclerosis. The rearrangement joins TRBV5-5 to TRBJ2-3; D call uncertain. The sample taken for sequencing was CD8+ T cells from PBMCs. CDR3 region: CASSLALDTQYF. For the CDR3, the DNA is TGTGCCAGCAGCTTGGCACTTGATACGCAGTATTTT. The variable domain in full, with the rest retrieved from reference TRBV5-5 and TRBJ2-3, is DAGVTQSPTHLIKTRGQQVTLRCSPISGHKSVSWYQQVLGQGPQFIFQYYEKEERGRGNFPDRFSARQFPNYSSELNVNALLLGDSALYLCASSLALDTQYFGPGTRLTVL.